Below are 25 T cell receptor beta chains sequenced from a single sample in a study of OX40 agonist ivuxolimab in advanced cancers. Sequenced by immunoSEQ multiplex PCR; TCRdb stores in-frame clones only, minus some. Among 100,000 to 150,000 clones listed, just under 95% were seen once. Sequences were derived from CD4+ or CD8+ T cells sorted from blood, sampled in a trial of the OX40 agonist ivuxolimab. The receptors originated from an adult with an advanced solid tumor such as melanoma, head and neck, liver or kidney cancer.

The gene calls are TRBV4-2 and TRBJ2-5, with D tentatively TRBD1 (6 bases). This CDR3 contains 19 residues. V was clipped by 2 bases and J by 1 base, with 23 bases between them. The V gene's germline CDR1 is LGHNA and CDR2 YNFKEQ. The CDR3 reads CASSQLGGLRGPPQETQYF. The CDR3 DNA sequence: TGTGCCAGCAGCCAACTTGGGGGCCTCCGCGGTCCCCCCCAAGAGACCCAGTACTTC.

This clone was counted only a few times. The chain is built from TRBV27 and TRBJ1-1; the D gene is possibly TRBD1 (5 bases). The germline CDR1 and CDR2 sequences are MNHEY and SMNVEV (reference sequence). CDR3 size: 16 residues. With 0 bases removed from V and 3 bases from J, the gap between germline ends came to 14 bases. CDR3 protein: CASSLSFGAGYTEAFF. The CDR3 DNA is TGTGCCAGCAGTTTATCGTTCGGGGCCGGGTACACTGAAGCTTTCTTT.

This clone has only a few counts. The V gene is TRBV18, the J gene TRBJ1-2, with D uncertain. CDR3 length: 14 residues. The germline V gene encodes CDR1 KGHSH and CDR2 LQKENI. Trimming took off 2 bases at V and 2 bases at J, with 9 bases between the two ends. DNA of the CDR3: TGTGCCAGCTCACCAAGCGGACTGAACTATGGCTACACCTTC. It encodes CASSPSGLNYGYTF. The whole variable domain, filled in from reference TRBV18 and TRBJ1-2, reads NAGVMQNPRHLVRRRGQEARLRCSPMKGHSHVYWYRQLPEEGLKFMVYLQKENIIDESGMPKERFSAEFPKEGPSILRIQQVVRGDSAAYFCASSPSGLNYGYTFGSGTRLTVV.

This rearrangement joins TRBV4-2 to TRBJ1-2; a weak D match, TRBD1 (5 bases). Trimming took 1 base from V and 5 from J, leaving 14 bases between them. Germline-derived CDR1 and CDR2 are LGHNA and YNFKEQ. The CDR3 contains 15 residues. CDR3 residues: CASSQGAGVGYGYTF. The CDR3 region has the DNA TGTGCCAGCAGCCAAGGTGCGGGGGTTGGGTATGGCTACACCTTC.

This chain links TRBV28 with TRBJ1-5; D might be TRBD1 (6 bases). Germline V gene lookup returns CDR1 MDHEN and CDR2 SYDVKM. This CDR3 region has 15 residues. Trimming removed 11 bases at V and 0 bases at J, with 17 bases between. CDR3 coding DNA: TGTGCCGGGGTATCCGGGACAAATAGCAATCAGCCCCAGCATTTT. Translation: CAGVSGTNSNQPQHF.

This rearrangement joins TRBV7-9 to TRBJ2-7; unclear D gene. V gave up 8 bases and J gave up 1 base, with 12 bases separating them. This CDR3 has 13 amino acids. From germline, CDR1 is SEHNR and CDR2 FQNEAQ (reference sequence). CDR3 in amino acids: CASLSAESYEQYF. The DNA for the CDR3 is TGTGCCAGCCTAAGCGCCGAGTCCTACGAGCAGTACTTC.

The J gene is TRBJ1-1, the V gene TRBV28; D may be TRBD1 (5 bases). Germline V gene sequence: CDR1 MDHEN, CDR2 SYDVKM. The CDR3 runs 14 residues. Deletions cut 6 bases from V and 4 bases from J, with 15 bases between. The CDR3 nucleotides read TGTGCCAGCAGGTGGACAATAAGAGGCACTGAAGCTTTCTTT. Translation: CASRWTIRGTEAFF.

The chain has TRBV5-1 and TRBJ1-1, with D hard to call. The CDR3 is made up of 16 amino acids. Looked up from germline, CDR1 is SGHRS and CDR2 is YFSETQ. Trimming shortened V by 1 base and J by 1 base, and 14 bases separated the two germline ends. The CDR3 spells CASSLNWVGGNTEAFF. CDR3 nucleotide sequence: TGCGCCAGCAGCTTGAACTGGGTAGGAGGGAACACTGAAGCTTTCTTT.

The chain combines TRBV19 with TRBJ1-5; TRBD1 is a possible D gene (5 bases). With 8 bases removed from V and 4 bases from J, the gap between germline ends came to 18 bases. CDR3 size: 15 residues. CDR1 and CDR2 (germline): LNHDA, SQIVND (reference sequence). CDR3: CASDLGRGRNQPQHF. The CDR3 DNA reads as TGTGCCAGTGATTTGGGGAGGGGCCGAAATCAGCCCCAGCATTTT.

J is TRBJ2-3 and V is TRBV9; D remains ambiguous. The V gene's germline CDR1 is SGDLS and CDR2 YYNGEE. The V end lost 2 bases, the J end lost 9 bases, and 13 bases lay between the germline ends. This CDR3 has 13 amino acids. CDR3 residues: CASSVLPWQTQYF. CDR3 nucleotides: TGTGCCAGCAGCGTTTTACCCTGGCAGACGCAGTATTTT.

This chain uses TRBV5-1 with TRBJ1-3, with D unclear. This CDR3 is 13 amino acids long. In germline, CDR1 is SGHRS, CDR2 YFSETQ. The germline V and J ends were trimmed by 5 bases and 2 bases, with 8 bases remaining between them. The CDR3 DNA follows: TGCGCCAGCAGACCGTCGGCTGGAAACACCATATATTTT. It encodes CASRPSAGNTIYF.

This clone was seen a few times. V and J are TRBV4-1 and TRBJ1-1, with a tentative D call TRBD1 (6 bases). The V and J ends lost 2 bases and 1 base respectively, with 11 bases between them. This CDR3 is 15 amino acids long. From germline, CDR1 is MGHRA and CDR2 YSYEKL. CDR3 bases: TGCGCCAGCAGCCAACAACCGGGACAGAACACTGAAGCTTTCTTT. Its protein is CASSQQPGQNTEAFF.

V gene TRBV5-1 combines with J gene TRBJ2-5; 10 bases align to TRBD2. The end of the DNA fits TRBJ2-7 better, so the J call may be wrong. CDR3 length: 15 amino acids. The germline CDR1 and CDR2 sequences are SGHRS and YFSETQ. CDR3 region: CASSFRLAGESEQYF. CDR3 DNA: TGCGCCAGCAGCTTCCGCCTAGCGGGAGAGTCCGAGCAGTACTTC.

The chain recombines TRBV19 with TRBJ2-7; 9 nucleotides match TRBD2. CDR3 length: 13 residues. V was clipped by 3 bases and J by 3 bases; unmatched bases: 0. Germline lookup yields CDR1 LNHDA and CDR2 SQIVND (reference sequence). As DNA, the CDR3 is TGTGCCAGTAGTATTAGCGGGAGCTACGAGCAGTACTTC. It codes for CASSISGSYEQYF.

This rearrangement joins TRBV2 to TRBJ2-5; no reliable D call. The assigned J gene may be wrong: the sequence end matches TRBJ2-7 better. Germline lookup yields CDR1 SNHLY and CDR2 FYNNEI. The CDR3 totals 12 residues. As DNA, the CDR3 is TGTGCCAGCAGTCAGAGCTCCTACGAGCAGTACTTC. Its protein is CASSQSSYEQYF.

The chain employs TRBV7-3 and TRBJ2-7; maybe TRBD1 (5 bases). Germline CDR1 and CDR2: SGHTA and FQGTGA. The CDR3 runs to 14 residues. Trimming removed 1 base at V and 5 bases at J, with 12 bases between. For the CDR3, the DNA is TGTGCCAGCAGCTTAAAAGGGCAAGGGGACGAGCAGTACTTC. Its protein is CASSLKGQGDEQYF.

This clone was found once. The DNA of the CDR3 is TGTGCCAGCAGTTTAGGGGGGGTCGGCTACACCTTC. This translates into CASSLGGVGYTF. The chain joins TRBV28 to TRBJ1-2, with D perhaps matching TRBD1 (5 bases). Trimming pared 2 bases from V and 8 bases from J, leaving 9 bases between. CDR1 and CDR2 (germline): MDHEN, SYDVKM. The CDR3 sequence is 12 residues long.

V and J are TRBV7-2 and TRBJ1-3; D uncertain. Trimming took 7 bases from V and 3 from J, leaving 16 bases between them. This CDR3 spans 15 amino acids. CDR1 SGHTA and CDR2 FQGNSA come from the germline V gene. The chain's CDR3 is CASNPTGNSGNTIYF. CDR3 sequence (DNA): TGTGCCAGCAACCCAACGGGGAATAGTGGAAACACCATATATTTT.

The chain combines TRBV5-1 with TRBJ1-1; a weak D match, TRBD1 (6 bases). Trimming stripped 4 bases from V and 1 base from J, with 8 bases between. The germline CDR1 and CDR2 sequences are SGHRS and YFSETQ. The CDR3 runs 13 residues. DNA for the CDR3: TGCGCCAGCAGCGGACAGACGAACACTGAAGCTTTCTTT. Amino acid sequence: CASSGQTNTEAFF.

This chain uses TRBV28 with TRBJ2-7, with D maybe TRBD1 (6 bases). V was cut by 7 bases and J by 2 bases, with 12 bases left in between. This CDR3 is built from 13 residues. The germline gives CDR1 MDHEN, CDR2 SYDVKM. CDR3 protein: CASNAGVPYEQYF. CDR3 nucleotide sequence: TGTGCCAGCAATGCAGGGGTACCCTACGAGCAGTACTTC.

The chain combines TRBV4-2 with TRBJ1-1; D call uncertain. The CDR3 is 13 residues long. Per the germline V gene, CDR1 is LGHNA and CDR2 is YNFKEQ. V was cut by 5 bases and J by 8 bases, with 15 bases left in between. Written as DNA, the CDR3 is TGTGCCAGCAGCTTACAGCCGGTGGAGGAAGCTTTCTTT. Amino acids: CASSLQPVEEAFF.

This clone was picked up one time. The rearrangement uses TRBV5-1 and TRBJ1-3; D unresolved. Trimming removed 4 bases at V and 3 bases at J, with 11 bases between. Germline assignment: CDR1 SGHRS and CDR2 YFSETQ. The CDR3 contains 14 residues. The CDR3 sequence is CASSIGTGGNTIYF. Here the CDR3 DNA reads TGCGCCAGCAGCATCGGAACCGGTGGAAACACCATATATTTT. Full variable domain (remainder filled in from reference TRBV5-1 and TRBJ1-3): KAGVTQTPRYLIKTRGQQVTLSCSPISGHRSVSWYQQTPGQGLQFLFEYFSETQRNKGNFPGRFSGRQFSNSRSEMNVSTLELGDSALYLCASSIGTGGNTIYFGEGSWLTVV.

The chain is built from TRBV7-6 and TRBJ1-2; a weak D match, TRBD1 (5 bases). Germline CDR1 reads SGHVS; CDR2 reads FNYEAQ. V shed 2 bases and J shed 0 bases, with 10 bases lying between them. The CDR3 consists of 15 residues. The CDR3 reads CASSLSEGSNYGYTF. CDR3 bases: TGTGCCAGCAGCTTATCTGAGGGGTCTAACTATGGCTACACCTTC.

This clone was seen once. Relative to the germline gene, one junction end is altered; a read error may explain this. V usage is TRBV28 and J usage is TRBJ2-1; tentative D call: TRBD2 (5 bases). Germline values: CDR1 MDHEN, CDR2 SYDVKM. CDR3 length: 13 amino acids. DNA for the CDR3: TGTGCCAGCAGTTTAGTAGCGTCTCCATCCGGGGTCTTC. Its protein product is CASSLVASPSGVF. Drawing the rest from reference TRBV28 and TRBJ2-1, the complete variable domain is DVKVTQSSRYLVKRTGEKVFLECVQDMDHENMFWYRQDPGLGLRLIYFSYDVKMKEKGDIPEGYSVSREKKERFSLILESASTNQTSMYLCASSLVASPSGVFGPGTRLTVL.

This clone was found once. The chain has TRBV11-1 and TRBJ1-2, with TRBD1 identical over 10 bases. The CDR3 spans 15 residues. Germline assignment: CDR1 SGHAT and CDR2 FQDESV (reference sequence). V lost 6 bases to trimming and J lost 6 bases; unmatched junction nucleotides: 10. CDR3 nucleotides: TGTGCCAGCAGTCAGCAAAGACAGGGGGCGGATGGCTACACCTTC. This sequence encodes CASSQQRQGADGYTF.